This T cell receptor beta chain was sequenced for a study of T-cell memory formation after mild COVID-19. The CDR3 covers 18 residues. Germline values: CDR1 SGHRS, CDR2 YFSETQ. The V segment lost 0 bases and the J segment 5 bases; nucleotides outside the gene matches: 16. TCRdb passed the 5' RACE reads through MiXCR, listing each CDR3 protein once. The sample records roughly 600,000 distinct CDR3 sequences, approximately 18% being singletons. This receptor was obtained from an adult woman who had mild COVID-19 (a few samples of this study predate the infection). Cell type and time point are not known. The rearrangement uses TRBV5-1 and TRBJ1-1, with 7 positions matching TRBD1. The source material was PBMCs or a T cell subset sorted from them (not recorded which). CDR3: CASSLDRLGTAGNTEAFF. The CDR3 DNA follows: TGCGCCAGCAGCTTGGATCGCTTAGGGACAGCGGGAAATACTGAAGCTTTCTTT.